Listed here is a single T cell receptor (beta chain). Its antigen is not known. It was at deep level that the assay was run. An approximately 220 ng quantity of DNA, 30,000 to 35,000 T cell genomes, went into the sorted-subset replicate PCRs. Profiling relied on immunoSEQ multiplex PCR, and the TCRdb table lists in-frame clones only, not all of them. The table shows some 700,000 clones, with roughly 88% occurring only once. The data originate from a study of shared clonotypes between healthy human individuals. The germline V gene has CDR1 MNHNS and CDR2 SASEGT. The CDR3 loop spans 15 amino acids. V dropped 1 base and J dropped 7 bases, with 16 bases sitting between them. Study results and limitations: Non-shared clonotypes had lower generation probabilities than clonotypes shared by all four sorted-subset donors.

The sample comprised memory CD8+ T cells from PBMCs. Subset in this sample: CD45RO+ cells pooled with CCR7-negative TemRA cells. The chain carries TRBV6-1 and TRBJ1-1, with D unclear. This TCR derives from a man aged 18 to 29 in good health. Some clones in this sample may be carry-over from other donors' samples. CDR3 loop: CASSEGRLPLVEAFF. In DNA form, the CDR3 reads TGTGCCAGCAGTGAAGGGCGGCTTCCCCTTGTTGAAGCTTTCTTT.